This entry concerns a single TCR beta chain. The antigen remains undetermined. Germline V gene data show CDR1 as MNHEY and CDR2 as SMNVEV (reference sequence). The CDR3 totals 17 residues. Trimming cost V 2 bases and J 5 bases, with 21 bases left between them. These data are taken from a study of OX40 agonist ivuxolimab in advanced cancers. About the study: Patients in the trial were receiving intravenous ivuxolimab every 2 weeks, at doses of 0.01 to 10 mg/kg. Dose-escalation cases comprised hepatocellular carcinoma, melanoma, renal cell or head and neck cancer.

General study points: With doses of 0.1-3.0 mg/kg, partial responders showed among the lowest clonal expansion. In CD8+ T cells, expanded clones were on average more numerous than in CD4+.

Using immunoSEQ multiplex PCR, the repertoire was profiled, and TCRdb retains in-frame clones only, with some absent. This table holds tens of thousands of clones, about 90% found once. Here the sequenced sample was CD4+ or CD8+ T cells sorted from blood, taken in a trial of the OX40 agonist ivuxolimab. This receptor was taken from an adult with an advanced solid tumor such as melanoma, head and neck, liver or kidney cancer. The chain uses TRBV27 and TRBJ2-5; D might be TRBD2 (6 bases). The chain's CDR3 is CASSLVGTSWGLETQYF. As DNA, the CDR3 is TGTGCCAGCAGTTTAGTTGGTACTAGCTGGGGATTGGAGACCCAGTACTTC.